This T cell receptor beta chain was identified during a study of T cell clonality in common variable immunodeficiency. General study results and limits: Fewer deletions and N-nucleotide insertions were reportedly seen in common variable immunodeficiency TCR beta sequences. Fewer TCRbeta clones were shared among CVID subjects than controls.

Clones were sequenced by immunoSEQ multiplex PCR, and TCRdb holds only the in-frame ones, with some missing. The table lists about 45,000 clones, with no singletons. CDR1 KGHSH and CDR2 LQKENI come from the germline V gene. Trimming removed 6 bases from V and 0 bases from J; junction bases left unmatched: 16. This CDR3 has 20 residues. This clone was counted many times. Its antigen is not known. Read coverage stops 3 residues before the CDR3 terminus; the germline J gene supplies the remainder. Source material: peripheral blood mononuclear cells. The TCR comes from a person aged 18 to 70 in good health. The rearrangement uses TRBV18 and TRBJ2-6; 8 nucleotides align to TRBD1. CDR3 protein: CASSSQLLDRDNSGANVLTF. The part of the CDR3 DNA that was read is TGTGCCAGCTCGTCCCAACTATTGGACAGGGACAACTCTGGGGCCAACGTC.